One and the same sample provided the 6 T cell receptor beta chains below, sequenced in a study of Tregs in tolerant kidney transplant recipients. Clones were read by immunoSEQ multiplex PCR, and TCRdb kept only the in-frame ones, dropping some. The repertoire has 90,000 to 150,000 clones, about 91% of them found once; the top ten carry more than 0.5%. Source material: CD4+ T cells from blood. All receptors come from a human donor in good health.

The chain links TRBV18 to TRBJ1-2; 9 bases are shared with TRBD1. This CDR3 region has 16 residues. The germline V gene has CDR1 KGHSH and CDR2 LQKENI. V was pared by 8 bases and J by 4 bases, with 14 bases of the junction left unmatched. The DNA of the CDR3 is TGTGCCAGCCTACCGGGACAGGGCTCGGCCGGCTATGGCTACACCTTC. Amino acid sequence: CASLPGQGSAGYGYTF.

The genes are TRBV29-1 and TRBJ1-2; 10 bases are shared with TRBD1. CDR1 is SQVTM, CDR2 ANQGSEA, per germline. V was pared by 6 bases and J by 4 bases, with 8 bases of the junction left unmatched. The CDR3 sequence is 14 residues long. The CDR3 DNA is TGCAGCGTCCCGGGACAGGGGTTTTCCTATGGCTACACCTTC. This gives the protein CSVPGQGFSYGYTF.

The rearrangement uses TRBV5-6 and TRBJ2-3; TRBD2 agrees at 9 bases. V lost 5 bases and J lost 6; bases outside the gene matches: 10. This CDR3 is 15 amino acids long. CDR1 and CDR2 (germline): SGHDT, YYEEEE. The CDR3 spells CASSLTSGAGDTQYF. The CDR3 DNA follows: TGTGCCAGCAGTCTGACTAGCGGTGCGGGGGATACGCAGTATTTT.

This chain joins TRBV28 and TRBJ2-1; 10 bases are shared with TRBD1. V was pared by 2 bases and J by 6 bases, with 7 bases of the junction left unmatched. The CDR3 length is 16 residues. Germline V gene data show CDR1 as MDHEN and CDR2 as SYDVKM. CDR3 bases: TGTGCCAGCAGTTTAATAGACAGGGGGCCGTTCAATGAGCAGTTCTTC. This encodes CASSLIDRGPFNEQFF. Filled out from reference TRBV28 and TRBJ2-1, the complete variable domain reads DVKVTQSSRYLVKRTGEKVFLECVQDMDHENMFWYRQDPGLGLRLIYFSYDVKMKEKGDIPEGYSVSREKKERFSLILESASTNQTSMYLCASSLIDRGPFNEQFFGPGTRLTVL.

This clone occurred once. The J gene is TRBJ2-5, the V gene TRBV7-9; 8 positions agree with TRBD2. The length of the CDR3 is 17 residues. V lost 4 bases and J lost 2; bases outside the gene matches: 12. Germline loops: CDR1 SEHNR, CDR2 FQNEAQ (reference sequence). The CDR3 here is CASSWTSPAGAQETQYF. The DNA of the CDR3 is TGTGCCAGCAGCTGGACCTCCCCAGCGGGGGCTCAAGAGACCCAGTACTTC.

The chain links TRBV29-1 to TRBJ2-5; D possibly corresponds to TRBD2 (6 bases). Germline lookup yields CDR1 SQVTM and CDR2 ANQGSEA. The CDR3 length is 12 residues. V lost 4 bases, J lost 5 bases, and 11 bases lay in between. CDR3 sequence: CSVGGGWETQYF. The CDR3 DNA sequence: TGCAGCGTTGGGGGAGGTTGGGAGACCCAGTACTTC.